The 5 T cell receptor beta chains below all came from one sample that was sequenced in a study of T cell responses to AZD1222 COVID-19 vaccine. Using immunoSEQ multiplex PCR, the repertoire was profiled, and TCRdb retains in-frame clones only, with some absent. The table shows 130,000 or so clones, with 86% occurring only once. Specimen: peripheral blood, collected on day 0 of AZD1222 vaccination. These receptors all stem from an adult in good health.

This clone was picked up one time. The V call is TRBV2, the J call TRBJ2-7; no clear D. Per the germline V gene, CDR1 is SNHLY and CDR2 is FYNNEI. The CDR3 spans 11 residues. V gave up 8 bases and J gave up 2 bases, with 7 bases separating them. CDR3 sequence: CASGRPYEQYF. In DNA form, the CDR3 reads TGTGCCAGCGGTAGGCCCTACGAGCAGTACTTC.

The count of this clone is one. V and J are TRBV6-1 and TRBJ1-5; D gene unclear. There are 13 residues in the CDR3. The V and J ends lost 2 bases and 7 bases respectively, with 9 bases between them. From germline, CDR1 is MNHNS and CDR2 SASEGT. This CDR3 is CASSEFVDQPQHF. CDR3 nucleotides: TGTGCCAGCAGTGAATTTGTGGACCAGCCCCAGCATTTT.

The DNA of the CDR3 is TGCGCCAGCAGCTTGGGACAGGGGGTTTCACCCCTCCACTTT. It is translated as CASSLGQGVSPLHF. The chain links TRBV5-1 to TRBJ1-6, with 9 bases matching TRBD1. V gave up 0 bases and J gave up 9 bases; unmatched junction bases: 1. Germline V gene data show CDR1 as SGHRS and CDR2 as YFSETQ. CDR3 size: 14 residues.

This clone was counted a single time. V gene TRBV19 combines with J gene TRBJ2-1; 13 bases line up with TRBD2. Germline V gives CDR1 LNHDA, CDR2 SQIVND (reference sequence). Unmatched junction bases numbered 8, after V lost 5 bases and J lost 16 bases. The CDR3 extends over 13 amino acids. CDR3 DNA: TGTGCCAGTAGTTTTGGACTAGCGGGGGAGAGATTCTTC. Its protein is CASSFGLAGERFF.

In its sample, this clone was seen a few times. This sample includes further DNA sequences coding for the same CDR3. The chain recombines TRBV6-1 with TRBJ1-1; no firm D call. The length of the CDR3 is 12 residues. Germline V gene sequence: CDR1 MNHNS, CDR2 SASEGT. Trimming took 2 bases from V and 6 from J, leaving 7 bases between them. CDR3 bases: TGTGCCAGCAGTGAAAGGGTCTCTGAAGCTTTCTTT. This translates into CASSERVSEAFF.